These 11 T cell receptor beta chains were sequenced from one sample in a study of cytomegalovirus exposure and HLA in healthy donors. The repertoire was sequenced with immunoSEQ multiplex PCR; TCRdb's copy has only in-frame clones and lacks some. Among about 220,000 clones listed, 85% to 90% were seen once. Source material: PBMCs. These receptors all stem from a man aged 18 to 35 in good health and CMV-seronegative.

The rearrangement uses TRBV27 and TRBJ1-6; maybe TRBD1 (6 bases). This CDR3 region has 18 residues. Germline assignment: CDR1 MNHEY and CDR2 SMNVEV (reference sequence). Trimming removed 3 bases from V and 7 bases from J, with 22 bases in between. The CDR3, as DNA: TGTGCCAGCAGTTTGACGATCAGGGGCGTCTCGAGGAATTCACCCCTCCACTTT. This codes for CASSLTIRGVSRNSPLHF.

V and J are TRBV29-1 and TRBJ2-5; D is possibly TRBD2 (6 bases). V was trimmed by 0 bases and J by 5 bases, leaving 16 bases between them. CDR3 length: 15 amino acids. Per the germline V gene, CDR1 is SQVTM and CDR2 is ANQGSEA. The CDR3 DNA is TGCAGCGTTGAAGATTCCGGGGGAAGAGGGGAGACCCAGTACTTC. This translates into CSVEDSGGRGETQYF.

J is TRBJ2-3 and V is TRBV19; 11 nucleotides line up with TRBD2. The germline gives CDR1 LNHDA, CDR2 SQIVND (reference sequence). The CDR3 extends over 15 amino acids. J was trimmed by 7 bases and V by 9 bases; bases with no gene match: 12. This CDR3 reads CASTPTSGRDYTQYF. The CDR3 bases are TGTGCCAGCACCCCTACTAGCGGGAGAGACTATACGCAGTATTTT.

This chain links TRBV18 with TRBJ1-1; TRBD1 is a possible D gene (6 bases). V was cut by 3 bases and J by 5 bases, with 16 bases left in between. The CDR3 totals 15 residues. Germline V gives CDR1 KGHSH, CDR2 LQKENI. The CDR3: CASSPRQGYVTEAFF. DNA of the CDR3: TGTGCCAGCTCACCCCGTCAGGGGTATGTGACTGAAGCTTTCTTT.

The chain links TRBV5-1 to TRBJ2-3; TRBD2 agrees at 7 bases. Germline CDR1 is SGHRS and CDR2 is YFSETQ. The CDR3 length is 14 residues. J lost 1 base, V lost 8 bases, and 7 bases had no gene match. Here the CDR3 DNA reads TGCGCCAGTACCTCGGGGGGTGGCACAGATACGCAGTATTTT. Protein sequence: CASTSGGGTDTQYF.

The CDR3 DNA reads as TGTGCCAGCAGGAGGTCCTCTGGGGCCAACGTCCTGACTTTC. It codes for CASRRSSGANVLTF. This sequence joins TRBV2 and TRBJ2-6; no definite D call. V lost 6 bases and J 0 bases, leaving 6 bases between the germline ends. Germline CDR1 and CDR2: SNHLY and FYNNEI. The CDR3 runs to 14 residues.

V gene TRBV7-2 combines with J gene TRBJ1-6; D is ambiguous. The CDR3 is 14 amino acids. V dropped 3 bases and J dropped 4 bases, with 7 bases sitting between them. The germline gives CDR1 SGHTA, CDR2 FQGNSA. This CDR3 is CASSFDIYNSPLHF. In DNA, the CDR3 is TGTGCCAGCAGCTTCGACATTTATAATTCACCCCTCCACTTT.

The chain joins TRBV29-1 to TRBJ2-5; 7 bases line up with TRBD1. From germline, CDR1 is SQVTM and CDR2 ANQGSEA. This CDR3 spans 12 amino acids. Trimming removed 5 bases from V and 5 bases from J; junction bases left unmatched: 5. The CDR3: CSVTGVSETQYF. The CDR3 nucleotides are TGCAGCGTTACAGGGGTCAGCGAGACCCAGTACTTC.

The genes are TRBV7-2 and TRBJ2-7, with 10 bases matching TRBD2. V dropped 1 base and J dropped 5; count of bases not matched to a gene: 11. The CDR3 has 17 residues. Looked up from germline, CDR1 is SGHTA and CDR2 is FQGNSA. The CDR3 sequence is CASSLDKRGGRGHEQYF. DNA for the CDR3: TGTGCCAGCAGCTTAGATAAGCGGGGGGGGCGAGGGCACGAGCAGTACTTC.

The gene calls are TRBV2 and TRBJ2-5; possibly TRBD1 for D (8 bases). The germline V and J ends were trimmed by 5 bases and 5 bases, with 15 bases remaining between them. The CDR3 totals 14 residues. Looked up from germline, CDR1 is SNHLY and CDR2 is FYNNEI. The CDR3, as DNA: TGTGCCAGCAGTCGAGAACAGGGGGGGGAGACCCAGTACTTC. Residues: CASSREQGGETQYF.

The rearrangement links TRBV11-2 to TRBJ1-4; D not certain. With 5 bases removed from V and 5 bases from J, the gap between germline ends came to 12 bases. Germline V lookup: CDR1 SGHAT, CDR2 FQNNGV. This CDR3 contains 14 residues. This CDR3 reads CASSPTGLNEKLFF. DNA of the CDR3: TGTGCCAGCAGCCCCACGGGTCTGAATGAAAAACTGTTTTTT.